Following are 30 T cell receptor beta chains from one sample sequenced in a study of blood T cell repertoires in COVID-19. Produced via immunoSEQ multiplex PCR; TCRdb's table is partial and in-frame only. Among fewer than 130,000 clones, about 85% were seen once, and the ten largest hold under 2.5%. Input material: peripheral blood. These receptors were taken from a human donor in a cohort sampled during active COVID-19.

This sequence joins TRBV9 and TRBJ1-2; 8 positions match TRBD1. V shed 3 bases, J shed 4 bases, and the junction held 5 bases outside the gene matches. The CDR3 is 14 amino acids. CDR1 is SGDLS and CDR2 is YYNGEE in the germline V gene. CDR3 residues: CASSGTGSGYGYTF. For the CDR3, the DNA is TGTGCCAGCAGCGGGACAGGGAGCGGCTATGGCTACACCTTC. Full variable domain (rest looked up from reference TRBV9 and TRBJ1-2): DSGVTQTPKHLITATGQRVTLRCSPRSGDLSVYWYQQSLDQGLQFLIQYYNGEERAKGNILERFSAQQFPDLHSELNLSSLELGDSALYFCASSGTGSGYGYTFGSGTRLTVV.

The rearrangement links TRBV3-1 (or the pseudogene TRBV3-2) to TRBJ2-3; 8 bases map to TRBD1. Per the germline V gene, CDR1 is LGHDT and CDR2 is YNNKEL (reference sequence). Trimming took 0 bases from V and 2 from J; bases not matched to a gene: 10. CDR3 length: 18 amino acids. The CDR3 here is CASSQDPPGTGATDTQYF. Written as DNA, the CDR3 is TGTGCCAGCAGCCAAGACCCCCCCGGGACAGGAGCCACAGATACGCAGTATTTT.

This clone was detected once. The rearrangement joins TRBV29-1 to TRBJ1-2; 10 bases are shared with TRBD1. Germline V gene sequence: CDR1 SQVTM, CDR2 ANQGSEA. The CDR3 has 15 amino acids. The CDR3 reads CSAALPGQGFGGYTF. The CDR3 region has the DNA TGCAGTGCAGCCCTCCCGGGACAGGGGTTTGGAGGCTACACCTTC. Full variable domain (outside the CDR3, taken from reference TRBV29-1 and TRBJ1-2): SAVISQKPSRDICQRGTSLTIQCQVDSQVTMMFWYRQQPGQSLTLIATANQGSEATYESGFVIDKFPISRPNLTFSTLTVSNMSPEDSSIYLCSAALPGQGFGGYTFGSGTRLTVV.

The chain has TRBV2 and TRBJ2-7; weak D call: TRBD1 (5 bases). The CDR3 sequence is 11 residues long. V was pared by 6 bases and J by 5 bases, with 8 bases between. The V gene's germline CDR1 is SNHLY and CDR2 FYNNEI. The CDR3 nucleotides are TGTGCCAGCAGGGGGCCTCACGAGCAGTACTTC. This codes for CASRGPHEQYF. The full variable domain, its missing parts supplied by reference TRBV2 and TRBJ2-7, is EPEVTQTPSHQVTQMGQEVILRCVPISNHLYFYWYRQILGQKVEFLVSFYNNEISEKSEIFDDQFSVERPDGSNFTLKIRSTKLEDSAMYFCASRGPHEQYFGPGTRLTVT.

The chain combines TRBV6-5 with TRBJ2-7; weak D call: TRBD2 (5 bases). V was pared by 1 base and J by 3 bases, with 13 bases between. Germline CDR1 reads MNHEY; CDR2 reads SVGAGI. The CDR3 is 15 amino acids. The CDR3 DNA follows: TGTGCCAGCAGTTACTTCGCGGGCGCCTTCTACGAGCAGTACTTC. The encoded protein is CASSYFAGAFYEQYF.

The chain uses TRBV7-2 and TRBJ2-5; D unresolved. V shed 5 bases and J shed 2 bases, with 9 bases lying between them. Germline CDR1 is SGHTA and CDR2 is FQGNSA. CDR3 length: 13 amino acids. The CDR3, as DNA: TGTGCCAGCAGCCAGATATTTCAAGAGACCCAGTACTTC. It translates to CASSQIFQETQYF.

V and J are TRBV18 and TRBJ1-1; 9 nucleotides agree with TRBD1. Germline V gene sequence: CDR1 KGHSH, CDR2 LQKENI. The CDR3 contains 15 residues. The junction had 10 bases not matched to a gene; V was cut back by 4 bases and J by 7 bases. The CDR3, as DNA: TGTGCCAGCTCACGTAAACAGGGGGCCGAGGGTGAAGCTTTCTTT. Translating gives CASSRKQGAEGEAFF. Full variable domain (missing parts from reference TRBV18 and TRBJ1-1): NAGVMQNPRHLVRRRGQEARLRCSPMKGHSHVYWYRQLPEEGLKFMVYLQKENIIDESGMPKERFSAEFPKEGPSILRIQQVVRGDSAAYFCASSRKQGAEGEAFFGQGTRLTVV.

J is TRBJ2-5 and V is TRBV10-3; D is perhaps TRBD2 (7 bases). The CDR3 length is 15 residues. The germline V gene has CDR1 ENHRY and CDR2 SYGVKD. The CDR3 DNA follows: TGTGCGAGTTCTGGGGAGGGGGGGCCGGGGGAGACCCAGTACTTC. Encoded protein: CASSGEGGPGETQYF.

The rearrangement uses TRBV2 and TRBJ1-2, with TRBD1 matching 8 bases. V dropped 5 bases and J dropped 8; count of bases not matched to a gene: 10. The CDR3 sequence is 14 residues long. CDR1 SNHLY and CDR2 FYNNEI come from the germline V gene. DNA for the CDR3: TGTGCCAGCAGTCCGGACAGGGAGGTCAGAGGCTACACCTTC. It translates to CASSPDREVRGYTF.

This clone was recorded once. The chain has TRBV18 and TRBJ1-2; perhaps TRBD1 as D (6 bases). The CDR3 is 15 amino acids. Germline V CDR1 and CDR2: KGHSH, LQKENI. Trimming removed 3 bases from V and 7 bases from J, with 18 bases in between. The CDR3 DNA reads TGTGCCAGCTCACCGGTGGCAGGGGCTCCAGTTGGCTACACCTTC. It translates to CASSPVAGAPVGYTF.

In DNA, the CDR3 is TGCGCCAGCACCTTTGGACAGGGGAACACTGAAGCTTTCTTT. Translation gives CASTFGQGNTEAFF. The chain couples TRBV5-1 to TRBJ1-1, with 8 bases lining up with TRBD1. The CDR3 consists of 14 residues. Unmatched junction bases numbered 5, after V lost 6 bases and J lost 1 base. In germline, CDR1 is SGHRS, CDR2 YFSETQ.

The chain combines TRBV10-3 with TRBJ1-2; D unclear. This CDR3 spans 14 amino acids. Germline CDR1 reads ENHRY; CDR2 reads SYGVKD. V lost 6 bases and J lost 2, with 13 bases in between. This CDR3 reads CAISPSPENYGYTF. Written as DNA, the CDR3 is TGTGCCATCAGCCCCTCCCCGGAGAACTATGGCTACACCTTC.

The V call is TRBV5-6, the J call TRBJ2-3; 7 bases are shared with TRBD2. CDR1 is SGHDT, CDR2 YYEEEE, per germline. The V and J ends lost 4 bases and 0 bases, in that order; junction bases with no gene match: 8. The CDR3 sequence is 16 residues long. The CDR3 is CASSAKRGVSTDTQYF. As DNA, the CDR3 is TGTGCCAGCAGCGCAAAGCGGGGTGTCAGCACAGATACGCAGTATTTT. Variable domain in full (rest from reference TRBV5-6 and TRBJ2-3): DAGVTQSPTHLIKTRGQQVTLRCSPKSGHDTVSWYQQALGQGPQFIFQYYEEEERQRGNFPDRFSGHQFPNYSSELNVNALLLGDSALYLCASSAKRGVSTDTQYFGPGTRLTVL.

This clone was seen once. This chain connects TRBV7-3 to TRBJ2-2, with TRBD2 identical over 10 bases. V gave up 1 base and J gave up 8 bases; unmatched junction bases: 7. The CDR3 contains 16 residues. Germline values: CDR1 SGHTA, CDR2 FQGTGA. The CDR3 coding sequence is TGTGCCAGCAGCTTAAGCCTAGCGGGAGCGTATGGGGAGCTGTTTTTT. It is translated as CASSLSLAGAYGELFF.

The gene calls are TRBV20-1 and TRBJ2-2; TRBD2 might be the D (6 bases). The V and J ends lost 3 bases and 5 bases respectively, with 13 bases between them. The germline CDR1 and CDR2 sequences are DFQATT and SNEGSKA (reference sequence). This CDR3 spans 14 amino acids. CDR3 sequence: CSASLPGRTGELFF. The CDR3 DNA reads TGCAGTGCTAGTCTTCCGGGGAGGACCGGGGAGCTGTTTTTT.

The rearrangement joins TRBV6-4 to TRBJ2-7, with 14 bases identical to TRBD2. The CDR3 loop spans 14 amino acids. The V gene end was trimmed by 4 bases and the J gene end by 6 bases; junction bases not matched to a gene: 2. Germline values: CDR1 MRHNA, CDR2 SNTAGT. The CDR3 nucleotides read TGTGCCAGCAGTGCCGGGACTAGCGGGAGCGAGCAGTACTTC. Its protein product is CASSAGTSGSEQYF.

This sequence joins TRBV5-1 and TRBJ2-5; TRBD2 agrees at 10 bases. Trimming took 0 bases from V and 4 from J; bases not matched to a gene: 0. Germline V gene lookup returns CDR1 SGHRS and CDR2 YFSETQ. The CDR3 is 14 residues long. CDR3 DNA sequence: TGCGCCAGCAGCTTGGGGACTAGCGGAGAGACCCAGTACTTC. This codes for CASSLGTSGETQYF.

The J gene is TRBJ2-1, the V gene TRBV6-5, with D perhaps TRBD2 (7 bases). Trimming took 8 bases from V and 7 from J, leaving 15 bases between them. CDR3 length: 13 residues. Per the germline V gene, CDR1 is MNHEY and CDR2 is SVGAGI. CDR3 nucleotides: TGTGCCAGCCAGGAACAGGGAGGGAATGAGCAGTTCTTC. It translates to CASQEQGGNEQFF.

The chain employs TRBV19 and TRBJ1-1; a possible D gene is TRBD1 (6 bases). CDR3 length: 18 residues. Germline CDR1 reads LNHDA; CDR2 reads SQIVND (reference sequence). Trimming took off 6 bases at V and 5 bases at J, with 28 bases between the two ends. The CDR3 reads CASSRFFSVGKGGTEAFF. CDR3 sequence (DNA): TGTGCCAGTAGCCGTTTTTTTAGTGTAGGAAAGGGGGGGACTGAAGCTTTCTTT.

The chain combines TRBV2 with TRBJ1-6; TRBD1 matches 8 bases. The germline V gene has CDR1 SNHLY and CDR2 FYNNEI. This CDR3 has 16 amino acids. V lost 4 bases to trimming and J lost 8 bases; unmatched junction nucleotides: 10. CDR3 sequence reads: CASSVPGGASYSPLHF. Written as DNA, the CDR3 is TGTGCCAGCAGTGTTCCAGGGGGCGCTTCGTATTCACCCCTCCACTTT.

The chain employs TRBV28 and TRBJ2-1; D gene uncertain. V was clipped by 8 bases and J by 0 bases, with 11 bases between them. This CDR3 contains 14 residues. Germline CDR1 is MDHEN and CDR2 is SYDVKM. The CDR3 sequence: CASLTRSSYNEQFF. CDR3 nucleotides: TGTGCCAGCCTCACACGCAGCTCCTACAATGAGCAGTTCTTC.

J is TRBJ2-7 and V is TRBV30; 10 bases line up with TRBD1. V shed 3 bases and J 6 bases; nucleotides not matched to a gene: 8. CDR1 is GTSNPN, CDR2 SVGIG, per germline (reference sequence). The CDR3 runs to 14 residues. CDR3 nucleotide sequence: TGTGCCTGGAGCAGGGACAGGGGTTATGTCGAGCAGTACTTC. Protein sequence: CAWSRDRGYVEQYF.

The chain carries TRBV19 and TRBJ2-7; 8 bases align to TRBD1. V gave up 6 bases and J gave up 6 bases; unmatched junction bases: 10. The CDR3 is 14 amino acids. Germline values: CDR1 LNHDA, CDR2 SQIVND (reference sequence). The CDR3 DNA reads TGTGCCAGTAGCCTAACCTCAGGGGGCGCCGAGCAGTACTTC. This encodes CASSLTSGGAEQYF.

A word on this clone: At one of its ends the junction is not consistent with the germline gene, which may arise from a read error. This chain uses TRBV12-3 or TRBV12-4 with TRBJ2-3; 11 nucleotides match TRBD2. There are 11 residues in the CDR3. CDR3 region: CASRSGLAEGF. The CDR3 DNA sequence: TGTGCCAGCAGGTCGGGACTAGCGGAGGGTTTT.

In this sample, this clone turned up once. The V and J genes are TRBV27 and TRBJ2-3; 8 bases are a match to TRBD2. Per germline, CDR1 MNHEY and CDR2 SMNVEV (reference sequence). V shed 4 bases and J 4 bases; nucleotides not matched to a gene: 7. The CDR3 consists of 15 residues. This CDR3 is CASSSSGRTPDTQYF. The CDR3, as DNA: TGTGCCAGCAGTTCAAGCGGGAGAACCCCAGATACGCAGTATTTT.

This clone appeared once. This sequence joins TRBV19 and TRBJ1-1; D is undetermined. The CDR3 totals 13 residues. CDR1 is LNHDA, CDR2 SQIVND, per germline (reference sequence). The V and J ends lost 4 bases and 3 bases respectively, with 9 bases between them. The CDR3 here is CASSTSQYTEAFF. The CDR3 DNA follows: TGTGCCAGTAGTACCTCACAGTACACTGAAGCTTTCTTT.

The genes are TRBV9 and TRBJ2-7; D unresolved. The CDR3 spans 14 residues. Per germline, CDR1 SGDLS and CDR2 YYNGEE. With 2 bases removed from V and 0 bases from J, the gap between germline ends came to 9 bases. The CDR3 spells CASSVFGGSYEQYF. CDR3 DNA sequence: TGTGCCAGCAGCGTTTTTGGCGGCTCCTACGAGCAGTACTTC.

The chain links TRBV4-2 to TRBJ2-7, with 9 positions matching TRBD2. The CDR3 has 14 residues. V dropped 8 bases and J dropped 6; count of bases not matched to a gene: 11. From germline, CDR1 is LGHNA and CDR2 YNFKEQ. In DNA, the CDR3 is TGTGCCAGCGCCTATCAGCGGGAGGACATCGAGCAGTACTTC. Translated, it gives CASAYQREDIEQYF.

The chain recombines TRBV14 with TRBJ1-2; tentatively, D is TRBD1 (5 bases). There are 16 residues in the CDR3. Germline CDR1 SGHDN, CDR2 FVKESK. Between the trimmed V and J ends, which lost 1 base and 7 bases, there was a span of 19 bases. CDR3 loop: CASSQGTGLTTAGYTF. CDR3 DNA sequence: TGTGCCAGCAGCCAAGGAACAGGACTAACTACGGCTGGCTACACCTTC.

This rearrangement joins TRBV4-1 to TRBJ2-7, with D possibly matching TRBD1 (6 bases). V was pared by 1 base and J by 3 bases, with 10 bases between. This CDR3 region has 14 residues. Germline V lookup: CDR1 MGHRA, CDR2 YSYEKL. CDR3 coding DNA: TGCGCCAGCAGCCAAGGGACAGCTTTCTACGAGCAGTACTTC. It yields the protein CASSQGTAFYEQYF.